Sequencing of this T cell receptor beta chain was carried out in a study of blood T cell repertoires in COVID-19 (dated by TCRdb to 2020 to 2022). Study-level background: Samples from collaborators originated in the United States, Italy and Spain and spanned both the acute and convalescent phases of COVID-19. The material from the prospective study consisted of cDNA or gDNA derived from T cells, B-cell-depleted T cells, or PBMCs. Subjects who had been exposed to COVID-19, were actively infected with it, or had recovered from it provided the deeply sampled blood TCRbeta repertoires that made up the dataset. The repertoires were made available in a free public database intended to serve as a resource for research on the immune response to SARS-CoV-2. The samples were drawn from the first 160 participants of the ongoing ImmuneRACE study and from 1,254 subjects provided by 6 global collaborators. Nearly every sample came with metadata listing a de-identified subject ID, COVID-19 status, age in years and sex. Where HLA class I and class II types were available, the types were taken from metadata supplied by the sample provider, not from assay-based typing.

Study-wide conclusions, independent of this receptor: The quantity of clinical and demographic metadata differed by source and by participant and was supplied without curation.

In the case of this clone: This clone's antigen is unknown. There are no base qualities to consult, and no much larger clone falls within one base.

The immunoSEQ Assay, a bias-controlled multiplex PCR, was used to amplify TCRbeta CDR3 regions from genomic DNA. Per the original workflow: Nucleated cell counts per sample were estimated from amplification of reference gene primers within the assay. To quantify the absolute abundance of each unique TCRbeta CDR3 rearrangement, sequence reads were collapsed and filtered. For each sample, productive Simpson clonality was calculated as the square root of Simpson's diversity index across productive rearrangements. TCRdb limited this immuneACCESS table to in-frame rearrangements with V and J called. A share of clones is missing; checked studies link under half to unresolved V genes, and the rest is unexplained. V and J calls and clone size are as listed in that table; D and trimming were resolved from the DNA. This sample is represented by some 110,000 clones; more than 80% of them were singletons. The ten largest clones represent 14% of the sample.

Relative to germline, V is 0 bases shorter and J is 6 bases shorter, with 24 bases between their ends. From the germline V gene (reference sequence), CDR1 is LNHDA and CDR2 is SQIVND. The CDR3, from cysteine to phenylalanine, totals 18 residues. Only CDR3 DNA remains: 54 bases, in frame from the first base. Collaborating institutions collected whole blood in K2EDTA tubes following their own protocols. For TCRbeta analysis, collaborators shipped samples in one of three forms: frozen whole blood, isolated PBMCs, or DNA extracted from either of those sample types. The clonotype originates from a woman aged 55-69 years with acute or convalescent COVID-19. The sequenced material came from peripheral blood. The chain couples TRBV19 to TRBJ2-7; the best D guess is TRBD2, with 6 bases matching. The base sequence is TGTGCCAGTAGTATAGACCTCCCGAGTGGAGGGCCTACCGGCGAGCAGTACTTC. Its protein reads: CASSIDLPSGGPTGEQYF.